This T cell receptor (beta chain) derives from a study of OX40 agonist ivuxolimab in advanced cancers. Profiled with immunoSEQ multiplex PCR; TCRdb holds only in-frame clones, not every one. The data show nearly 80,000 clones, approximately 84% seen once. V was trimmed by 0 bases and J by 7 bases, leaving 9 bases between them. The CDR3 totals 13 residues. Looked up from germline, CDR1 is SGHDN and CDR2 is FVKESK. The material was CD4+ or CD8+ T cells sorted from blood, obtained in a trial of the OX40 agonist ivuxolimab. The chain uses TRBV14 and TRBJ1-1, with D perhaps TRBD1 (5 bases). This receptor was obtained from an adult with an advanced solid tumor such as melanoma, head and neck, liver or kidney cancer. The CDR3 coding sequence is TGTGCCAGCAGCCAAGAGAGGGGCGTTGAAGCTTTCTTT. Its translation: CASSQERGVEAFF.